This T cell receptor beta chain was found in a study of blood T cell repertoires in COVID-19. This CDR3 is built from 16 residues. V shed 4 bases, J shed 4 bases, and the junction held 7 bases outside the gene matches. Germline CDR1 and CDR2: MGHRA and YSYEKL. Sequencing used immunoSEQ multiplex PCR; TCRdb keeps in-frame clones, though not all of them. The sample holds about 300,000 clones; roughly 90% are singletons and the top ten take roughly 2.9%. This chain joins TRBV4-1 and TRBJ1-2; TRBD1 matches at 12 bases. The TCR originated in a woman aged 50 to 65 who had been exposed to COVID-19. Sequencing input: PBMCs or T cells enriched from blood (not recorded which). CDR3 nucleotides: TGCGCCAGCAGCCCAGGGACAGGGGGCGTAAGCTATGGCTACACCTTC. Protein: CASSPGTGGVSYGYTF.